Shown below are 27 T cell receptor beta chains from a single sample sequenced in a study of blood T cell repertoires in COVID-19. Sequencing used immunoSEQ multiplex PCR; TCRdb keeps in-frame clones, though not all of them. The sample records 300,000 to 500,000 clones, approximately 90% being singletons. Sequenced input: PBMCs or T cells enriched from blood (not recorded which). These receptors all stem from a woman aged 25 to 39 with acute COVID-19.

The V and J genes are TRBV3-1 (or the pseudogene TRBV3-2) and TRBJ2-5; D perhaps matches TRBD2 (5 bases). The CDR3 sequence is 16 residues long. Germline lookup yields CDR1 LGHDT and CDR2 YNNKEL (reference sequence). The V end lost 0 bases, the J end lost 5 bases, and 16 bases lay between the germline ends. This CDR3 reads CASSQEDGLVRETQYF. In DNA form, the CDR3 reads TGTGCCAGCAGCCAAGAGGACGGACTTGTTCGGGAGACCCAGTACTTC.

This chain connects TRBV4-1 to TRBJ1-4, with 8 bases lining up with TRBD1. The CDR3 totals 17 residues. Per germline, CDR1 MGHRA and CDR2 YSYEKL. Trimming took 1 base from V and 6 from J; bases not matched to a gene: 10. The CDR3 nucleotides are TGCGCCAGCAGCCAAGGGGGCCAGGGGGCGCGGTATGAAAAACTGTTTTTT. Protein: CASSQGGQGARYEKLFF.

The chain uses TRBV7-2 and TRBJ1-5, with D uncertain. The CDR3 runs 13 residues. Germline lookup yields CDR1 SGHTA and CDR2 FQGNSA. With 4 bases removed from V and 5 bases from J, the gap between germline ends came to 9 bases. CDR3 sequence reads: CASSWEGDQPQHF. CDR3 DNA sequence: TGTGCCAGCAGCTGGGAGGGCGATCAGCCCCAGCATTTT.

The chain has TRBV20-1 and TRBJ2-2; TRBD2 matches 8 bases. The ends lost 3 bases at V and 4 bases at J; junction bases unmatched: 1. The CDR3 loop spans 13 amino acids. Germline V gives CDR1 DFQATT, CDR2 SNEGSKA (reference sequence). CDR3 residues: CSASAGGTGELFF. CDR3 coding DNA: TGCAGTGCTAGTGCGGGGGGCACCGGGGAGCTGTTTTTT.

This chain uses TRBV11-2 with TRBJ1-2, with no clear D. Per the germline V gene, CDR1 is SGHAT and CDR2 is FQNNGV. The CDR3 is made up of 12 amino acids. V lost 5 bases, J lost 5 bases, and 9 bases lay in between. CDR3: CASSPGAYGYTF. CDR3 DNA sequence: TGTGCCAGCAGCCCAGGCGCGTATGGCTACACCTTC.

This clone has a single count. The chain combines TRBV10-2 with TRBJ1-1; maybe TRBD1 (5 bases). Trimming removed 3 bases at V and 8 bases at J, with 10 bases between. The CDR3 runs 12 residues. CDR1 and CDR2 (germline): WSHSY, SAAADI. The CDR3 DNA reads as TGCGCCAGCAGTGAATACGACAGAGAAGCTTTCTTT. Protein product: CASSEYDREAFF.

The chain uses TRBV4-1 and TRBJ1-5, with 9 bases identical to TRBD1. Trimming removed 2 bases from V and 6 bases from J; junction bases left unmatched: 5. CDR1 is MGHRA, CDR2 YSYEKL, per germline. The CDR3 has 15 amino acids. In DNA form, the CDR3 reads TGCGCCAGCAGCCAACGACAGGGGGAGGGTCAGCCCCAGCATTTT. Protein product: CASSQRQGEGQPQHF.

This clone came up a few times. The V call is TRBV6-2 or TRBV6-3, the J call TRBJ2-6; D not certain. This CDR3 has 16 amino acids. The germline gives CDR1 MNHEY, CDR2 SVGEGT. V lost 0 bases to trimming and J lost 0 bases, with 6 bases between them. CDR3 coding DNA: TGTGCCAGCAGTTACTCGTCGAGCTCTGGGGCCAACGTCCTGACTTTC. It yields the protein CASSYSSSSGANVLTF.

This clone was seen a single time. The same CDR3 also results from other DNA sequences found in this sample. The V and J genes are TRBV18 and TRBJ2-7; maybe TRBD2 (6 bases). The V end was cut by 3 bases, the J end by 1 base, with 10 bases between. Germline CDR1 reads KGHSH; CDR2 reads LQKENI. The CDR3 length is 14 residues. The CDR3 region is CASSPGGRSYEQYF. The CDR3 DNA reads TGTGCCAGCTCACCGGGGGGACGGTCCTACGAGCAGTACTTC.

The chain carries TRBV25-1 and TRBJ1-1; 9 bases align to TRBD1. After removal of 6 bases from V and 1 base from J, the junction contained 9 bases not matched to a gene. The CDR3 spans 16 residues. Germline V lookup: CDR1 MGHDK, CDR2 SYGVNS. CDR3 amino acids: CASSQIGTGRNTEAFF. DNA for the CDR3: TGTGCCAGCAGCCAGATAGGGACAGGGAGGAACACTGAAGCTTTCTTT.

Notes on this clone: Relative to the germline gene, one junction end is altered; a read error may explain this. V gene TRBV28 combines with J gene TRBJ1-2; D is unclear. This CDR3 comprises 12 residues. Per the germline V gene, CDR1 is MDHEN and CDR2 is SYDVKM. The CDR3 DNA reads as TGTGCCAGCAGTGTATGGTATTATGGCTACACCTTC. Translated: CASSVWYYGYTF.

Only one count was recorded for this clone. Here the CDR3 DNA reads TGCGCCAGCAGCTGGGGACTCCGTAGATCCATCGGGGAGCTGTTTTTT. Protein product: CASSWGLRRSIGELFF. This chain uses TRBV5-1 with TRBJ2-2; D possibly corresponds to TRBD2 (6 bases). CDR3 length: 16 residues. Trimming removed 3 bases from V and 7 bases from J, with 19 bases in between. CDR1 is SGHRS and CDR2 is YFSETQ in the germline V gene.

A single count supports this clone. In DNA form, the CDR3 reads TGTGCCAGCAGGACGCCGGGAGTGGAGCAGTTCTTC. Amino acids: CASRTPGVEQFF. This chain joins TRBV6-5 and TRBJ2-1; the D gene is possibly TRBD2 (6 bases). The CDR3 has 12 residues. V was cut by 6 bases and J by 10 bases, with 13 bases left in between. The germline gives CDR1 MNHEY, CDR2 SVGAGI.

The CDR3 loop reads CASSFSPRQGSYEQYF. As DNA, the CDR3 is TGTGCCAGCAGCTTCTCTCCCCGACAGGGTAGCTACGAGCAGTACTTC. J is TRBJ2-7 and V is TRBV5-6; TRBD1 matches at 7 bases. The CDR3 loop spans 16 amino acids. V gave up 2 bases and J gave up 3 bases; unmatched junction bases: 11. Germline V gene lookup returns CDR1 SGHDT and CDR2 YYEEEE.

The chain employs TRBV5-1 and TRBJ1-2, with TRBD1 matching over 7 bases. This CDR3 is 15 amino acids long. V trimming: 0 bases; J trimming: 6 bases; junction bases outside the gene matches: 8. Germline V gene sequence: CDR1 SGHRS, CDR2 YFSETQ. The CDR3 loop is CASSLALGGANGYTF. The CDR3 DNA reads as TGCGCCAGCAGCTTGGCCCTAGGGGGCGCGAATGGCTACACCTTC.

The rearrangement uses TRBV29-1 and TRBJ2-7; TRBD1 is a possible D gene (6 bases). Deletions cut 4 bases from V and 0 bases from J, with 19 bases between. Germline assignment: CDR1 SQVTM and CDR2 ANQGSEA. The CDR3 consists of 16 residues. The CDR3 sequence: CSVALGAGVVSYEQYF. As DNA, the CDR3 is TGCAGCGTTGCCCTTGGGGCAGGGGTGGTCTCCTACGAGCAGTACTTC.

The CDR3 DNA follows: TGTGCCAGCAGCCTCCGACTAGCGGAGATTCAAGAGACCCAGTACTTC. This sequence encodes CASSLRLAEIQETQYF. J is TRBJ2-5 and V is TRBV7-2, with 9 bases that match TRBD2. The CDR3 runs to 16 residues. Germline CDR1 is SGHTA and CDR2 is FQGNSA. J gave up 2 bases and V 5 bases, and 9 bases lay outside the gene matches. Drawing the rest from reference TRBV7-2 and TRBJ2-5, the complete variable domain is GAGVSQSPSNKVTEKGKDVELRCDPISGHTALYWYRQSLGQGLEFLIYFQGNSAPDKSGLPSDRFSAERTGGSVSTLTIQRTQQEDSAVYLCASSLRLAEIQETQYFGPGTRLLVL.

The chain is built from TRBV10-3 and TRBJ2-2; 7 bases fit TRBD1. Germline CDR1 reads ENHRY; CDR2 reads SYGVKD. The CDR3 has 14 amino acids. V lost 6 bases and J lost 1; bases outside the gene matches: 2. The CDR3 bases are TGTGCCATCAGCCGGGACAGGAACACCGGGGAGCTGTTTTTT. Its protein product is CAISRDRNTGELFF.

This clone was observed a single time. The rearrangement uses TRBV24-1 and TRBJ1-4; D is possibly TRBD1 (6 bases). Germline values: CDR1 KGHDR, CDR2 SFDVKD. V gave up 1 base and J gave up 5 bases, with 16 bases separating them. This CDR3 is built from 17 residues. CDR3 nucleotides: TGTGCCACCAGTGATTTCCCCCCGACAGGTTTGAATGAAAAACTGTTTTTT. This gives the protein CATSDFPPTGLNEKLFF.

The chain carries TRBV5-1 and TRBJ1-5; no definite D call. Trimming shortened V by 0 bases and J by 1 base, and 8 bases separated the two germline ends. The CDR3 consists of 15 residues. Germline CDR1 and CDR2: SGHRS and YFSETQ. CDR3: CASSLGHQSNQPQHF. CDR3 in DNA: TGCGCCAGCAGCTTGGGGCACCAGAGCAATCAGCCCCAGCATTTT.

This chain uses TRBV21-1 with TRBJ1-5; the D call TRBD1 from the table was never checked on the DNA. TRBV21-1 is annotated as a pseudogene. This CDR3 region has 15 residues. In DNA, the CDR3 is TGTGCCAGCAGCAAAGACAGGACCGAGAATCAGCCCCAGCATTTT. Its translation: CASSKDRTENQPQHF.

There are a few counts of this clone. The chain has TRBV7-3 and TRBJ2-2; D possibly corresponds to TRBD1 (6 bases). Germline CDR1 is SGHTA and CDR2 is FQGTGA. The length of the CDR3 is 14 residues. The V end lost 0 bases, the J end lost 4 bases, and 6 bases lay between the germline ends. For the CDR3, the DNA is TGTGCCAGCAGCTTAACAGGGGGCACCGGGGAGCTGTTTTTT. Its protein product is CASSLTGGTGELFF. Based on the CDR3 plus reference TRBV7-3 and TRBJ2-2, the full variable domain is GAGVSQTPSNKVTEKGKYVELRCDPISGHTALYWYRQSLGQGPEFLIYFQGTGAADDSGLPNDRFFAVRPEGSVSTLKIQRTERGDSAVYLCASSLTGGTGELFFGEGSRLTVL.

The J gene is TRBJ2-2, the V gene TRBV5-5; no clear D. CDR3 length equals 16 residues. V was pared by 5 bases and J by 6 bases, with 20 bases between. Germline assignment: CDR1 SGHKS and CDR2 YYEKEE (reference sequence). The CDR3 bases are TGTGCCAGCAGACCAGACTTAGGTGGTCGGGCCGGGGAGCTGTTTTTT. Amino acid sequence: CASRPDLGGRAGELFF.

The chain is built from TRBV4-1 and TRBJ2-5, with TRBD2 matching over 7 bases. Germline assignment: CDR1 MGHRA and CDR2 YSYEKL. V shed 4 bases and J 5 bases; nucleotides not matched to a gene: 13. The CDR3 sequence is 16 residues long. CDR3 sequence (DNA): TGCGCCAGCAGCCCGCAGGGAGGGCTGCTTATGGAGACCCAGTACTTC. Protein sequence: CASSPQGGLLMETQYF.

This clone was seen a single time. The V gene is TRBV5-1, the J gene TRBJ1-6, with 7 nucleotides matching TRBD1. V dropped 3 bases and J dropped 4; count of bases not matched to a gene: 13. This CDR3 region has 18 residues. Looked up from germline, CDR1 is SGHRS and CDR2 is YFSETQ. CDR3 DNA sequence: TGCGCCAGCAGCTGGGACAGTGCTCGGGGTAATTATAATTCACCCCTCCACTTT. Amino acids: CASSWDSARGNYNSPLHF.

The chain uses TRBV14 and TRBJ1-1, with D tentatively TRBD1 (5 bases). The V end was cut by 3 bases, the J end by 3 bases, with 11 bases between. CDR1 is SGHDN and CDR2 is FVKESK in the germline V gene. CDR3 size: 14 residues. The CDR3 nucleotides are TGTGCCAGCAGCCACCGGGGGGGTTACACTGAAGCTTTCTTT. Translation: CASSHRGGYTEAFF.

This clone was counted between two and nine times. The chain links TRBV5-1 to TRBJ2-1, with TRBD2 identical over 12 bases. CDR3 size: 15 residues. Looked up from germline, CDR1 is SGHRS and CDR2 is YFSETQ. After removal of 2 bases from V and 5 bases from J, the junction contained 2 bases not matched to a gene. This chain's CDR3 is CASSLLAGGNNEQFF. CDR3 DNA sequence: TGCGCCAGCAGCTTACTAGCGGGGGGAAACAATGAGCAGTTCTTC.